The table lists the clone carrying this TCR beta chain with many counts. The antigen is undetermined. This sample stems from a study of response to subunit inactivated influenza vaccine. Study-wide results and caveats: Seasonal influenza vaccination, on each occasion, was suggested by the authors to recruit few new T cells.

TCRdb reanalysed the RT-PCR reads using MiXCR and keeps one entry per CDR3 protein. The repertoire includes 600,000 to 700,000 distinct CDR3 sequences, 12% to 15% of them detected once, and 6.5% to 8% sits in the top ten. This CDR3 is built from 13 residues. V lost 3 bases, J lost 4 bases, and 8 bases lay in between. The germline CDR1 and CDR2 sequences are SGDLS and YYNGEE. The V call is TRBV9, the J call TRBJ2-1; D gene unclear. This clonotype was sampled from a man in his forties or fifties who received an inactivated influenza vaccine. Specimen: PBMCs from blood, collected around 15 days before vaccination. The CDR3 bases are TGTGCCAGCAGCGCGCCCCCGTACAATGAGCAGTTCTTC. Translating it yields CASSAPPYNEQFF.